This record looks at one T cell receptor (beta chain) sequence and its context. There is no known antigen for this receptor. Per-base qualities were not stored, and no clone one base away is much larger. The library was obtained by the immunoSEQ multiplex PCR assay. Held by TCRdb, this immuneACCESS table contains in-frame sequences only and omits some clones. Under half of the omission traces to an unresolved V gene where checked; the cause of the rest is unknown. A total of under 150,000 clones appear in this sample, about 90% of them only once. The biggest ten clones account for approximately 1.5% of the sample. The data originate from a study of T cells after somatic rescue of genetic block (dated by TCRdb to 2020 to 2022). In terms of the full investigation: The study assessed how robust, over the long term, a T-cell system was when the system had developed through somatic rescue of a genetic block in T-cell development.

Here V drops 4 bases and J drops 9 bases, and the junction holds 6 bases not matched to any gene. CDR3 length: 15 amino acids, cysteine to phenylalanine. Of the read, only the CDR3 DNA is kept; its 45 bases are in frame from base 1. From the germline V gene, CDR1 is MNHNS and CDR2 is SASEGT. The clonotype was recovered from a woman aged 18 to 35. The chain uses TRBV6-1 and TRBJ2-1, with 13 junctional bases fitting TRBD2. The sample was peripheral blood mononuclear cells (PBMCs). The bases read TGTGCCAGCAGTGGGGGACTAGCGGGGCAGAGTGAGCAGTTCTTC. Its protein product is CASSGGLAGQSEQFF.